The 18 T cell receptor beta chains reported below all come from one sample, sequenced in a study of cytomegalovirus exposure and HLA in healthy donors. The PCR employed 60 Vbeta primers together with 13 Jbeta primers. Clones were read by immunoSEQ multiplex PCR, and TCRdb kept only the in-frame ones, dropping some. The repertoire holds roughly 110,000 clones, with about 74% as singletons. The sample consisted of PBMCs. The receptors come from a middle-aged woman in good health and CMV-seropositive.

V usage is TRBV30 and J usage is TRBJ2-6; tentatively, D is TRBD1 (5 bases). CDR3 length equals 15 residues. Germline CDR1 is GTSNPN and CDR2 is SVGIG (reference sequence). V shed 3 bases and J shed 0 bases, with 9 bases lying between them. DNA for the CDR3: TGTGCCTGGAGCCCCGACAGCTCTGGGGCCAACGTCCTGACTTTC. The encoded protein is CAWSPDSSGANVLTF.

The rearrangement joins TRBV5-1 to TRBJ2-7; D is ambiguous. Trimming took 0 bases from V and 8 from J, leaving 6 bases between them. The germline gives CDR1 SGHRS, CDR2 YFSETQ. The CDR3 sequence is 11 residues long. The CDR3 loop is CASSLGDKQYF. DNA of the CDR3: TGCGCCAGCAGCTTGGGAGATAAGCAGTACTTC.

This clone was counted only a few times. J is TRBJ1-5 and V is TRBV19; D perhaps matches TRBD1 (5 bases). In germline, CDR1 is LNHDA, CDR2 SQIVND (reference sequence). Trimming removed 0 bases at V and 0 bases at J, with 6 bases between. The CDR3 is 15 residues long. The DNA of the CDR3 is TGTGCCAGTAGTATAGAGACAGATAGCAATCAGCCCCAGCATTTT. As protein: CASSIETDSNQPQHF.

The J gene is TRBJ1-2, the V gene TRBV2, with a possible D match to TRBD1 (5 bases). V lost 4 bases to trimming and J lost 4 bases, with 13 bases between them. The germline V gene has CDR1 SNHLY and CDR2 FYNNEI. This CDR3 is 14 amino acids long. CDR3 loop: CASSVGTGAYGYTF. The DNA of the CDR3 is TGTGCCAGCAGTGTTGGTACAGGCGCCTATGGCTACACCTTC.

The chain carries TRBV2 and TRBJ1-5, with D maybe TRBD1 (5 bases). Looked up from germline, CDR1 is SNHLY and CDR2 is FYNNEI. Trimming removed 6 bases at V and 6 bases at J, with 12 bases between. The CDR3 spans 13 residues. CDR3 nucleotide sequence: TGTGCCAGCAGGGGGGAGGGAGGTCAGCCCCAGCATTTT. Residues: CASRGEGGQPQHF.

This chain uses TRBV2 with TRBJ2-7; tentative D call: TRBD2 (5 bases). Trimming took 5 bases from V and 3 from J, leaving 11 bases between them. The CDR3 consists of 13 residues. The germline CDR1 and CDR2 sequences are SNHLY and FYNNEI. The CDR3 reads CASSPRDRYEQYF. The CDR3 bases are TGTGCCAGCAGTCCCCGGGATCGCTACGAGCAGTACTTC.

The J gene is TRBJ1-2, the V gene TRBV28; D perhaps matches TRBD1 (6 bases). CDR3 size: 11 residues. Germline lookup yields CDR1 MDHEN and CDR2 SYDVKM. The V and J ends lost 10 bases and 8 bases respectively, with 14 bases between them. CDR3 loop: CAMQGTRGYTF. CDR3 DNA sequence: TGTGCCATGCAGGGGACAAGGGGCTACACCTTC.

The rearrangement joins TRBV7-8 to TRBJ2-7; TRBD1 might be the D (6 bases). Deletions cut 2 bases from V and 6 bases from J, with 11 bases between. Germline assignment: CDR1 SGHVS and CDR2 FQNEAQ. This CDR3 comprises 13 residues. The CDR3 loop is CASSLQGSGEQYF. The CDR3 region has the DNA TGTGCCAGCAGCTTACAGGGGAGTGGCGAGCAGTACTTC. The variable domain in full, with the rest retrieved from reference TRBV7-8 and TRBJ2-7, is GAGVSQSPRYKVAKRGQDVALRCDPISGHVSLFWYQQALGQGPEFLTYFQNEAQLDKSGLPSDRFFAERPEGSVSTLKIQRTQQEDSAVYLCASSLQGSGEQYFGPGTRLTVT.

Comments on this clone: Compared with germline, one end of the junction differs, possibly owing to a read error. The chain is built from TRBV30 and TRBJ2-2; TRBD1 aligns across 8 bases. The length of the CDR3 is 16 residues. CDR1 GTSNPN and CDR2 SVGIG come from the germline V gene (reference sequence). For the CDR3, the DNA is TGTGCCCGGAGTGTTGTAGCAGGGGGCAGCGCCGGGGAGCTGTTTTTT. This codes for CARSVVAGGSAGELFF.

This chain connects TRBV5-6 to TRBJ1-1, with D unclear. There are 16 residues in the CDR3. Germline V CDR1 and CDR2: SGHDT, YYEEEE. Trimming pared 5 bases from V and 4 bases from J, leaving 21 bases between. CDR3 loop: CASSLGWVKRGTEAFF. The CDR3 DNA sequence: TGTGCCAGCAGTCTGGGGTGGGTCAAACGGGGCACTGAAGCTTTCTTT.

V gene TRBV30 combines with J gene TRBJ1-4; no clear D. V was clipped by 2 bases and J by 7 bases, with 20 bases between them. CDR1 is GTSNPN and CDR2 is SVGIG in the germline V gene (reference sequence). This CDR3 comprises 16 residues. CDR3 loop: CAWSTPRRGWSEKLFF. The CDR3 nucleotides are TGTGCCTGGAGTACCCCGCGGAGAGGGTGGAGTGAAAAACTGTTTTTT.

With regard to this clone: The sample holds other DNA sequences that translate to the same CDR3. The V call is TRBV29-1, the J call TRBJ1-1; D is ambiguous. Trimming cost V 3 bases and J 1 base, with 6 bases left between them. Germline assignment: CDR1 SQVTM and CDR2 ANQGSEA. This CDR3 region has 12 residues. The CDR3 sequence: CSVDRGNTEAFF. The CDR3 DNA reads as TGCAGCGTTGATCGCGGGAACACTGAAGCTTTCTTT.

The rearrangement uses TRBV19 and TRBJ1-5; D possibly corresponds to TRBD1 (5 bases). The CDR3 sequence is 14 residues long. V was cut by 0 bases and J by 8 bases, with 11 bases left in between. Germline values: CDR1 LNHDA, CDR2 SQIVND (reference sequence). This chain's CDR3 is CASSIDRVLKPQHF. CDR3 DNA: TGTGCCAGTAGTATAGACAGGGTCCTGAAGCCCCAGCATTTT.

In this sample, this clone turned up once. Compared with germline, one end of the junction differs, possibly owing to a read error. The sample contains more than one DNA sequence encoding this CDR3. V usage is TRBV6-5 and J usage is TRBJ2-7; D might be TRBD1 (6 bases). Germline CDR1 is MNHEY and CDR2 is SVGAGI. The CDR3 is 16 residues long. In nucleotides, the CDR3 is TGCGCCAGCAGTTACTCGATGGGCCAGGGGAGCTACGAGCAGTACTTC. It specifies CASSYSMGQGSYEQYF.

This chain joins TRBV19 and TRBJ2-1, with D maybe TRBD1 (6 bases). There are 16 residues in the CDR3. CDR1 LNHDA and CDR2 SQIVND come from the germline V gene (reference sequence). V was trimmed by 5 bases and J by 9 bases, leaving 23 bases between them. For the CDR3, the DNA is TGTGCCAGTAGTCCCCCCGGACAGCGGCATGGGGTTGAGCAGTTCTTC. Encoded protein: CASSPPGQRHGVEQFF. Supplemented by reference TRBV19 and TRBJ2-1, the full variable domain reads DGGITQSPKYLFRKEGQNVTLSCEQNLNHDAMYWYRQDPGQGLRLIYYSQIVNDFQKGDIAEGYSVSREKKESFPLTVTSAQKNPTAFYLCASSPPGQRHGVEQFFGPGTRLTVL.

This chain uses TRBV4-3 with TRBJ2-1, with 9 bases identical to TRBD1. Trimming at V came to 3 bases and at J to 3 bases, leaving 9 bases not matched to a gene. CDR1 LGHNA and CDR2 YSLEER come from the germline V gene. The CDR3 runs to 17 residues. Here the CDR3 DNA reads TGCGCCAGCAGCCAGGAAACCGGGACAGGGTACTACAATGAGCAGTTCTTC. It is translated as CASSQETGTGYYNEQFF.

The gene calls are TRBV2 and TRBJ2-1, with D unclear. Germline-derived CDR1 and CDR2 are SNHLY and FYNNEI. The CDR3 is 12 residues long. V was shortened by 3 bases and J by 9 bases, with 9 bases between the two germline ends. The CDR3 loop is CASSDSSIEQFF. For the CDR3, the DNA is TGTGCCAGCAGTGATAGTAGTATTGAGCAGTTCTTC. The full variable domain, in which reference TRBV2 and TRBJ2-1 provide the parts outside the CDR3, is EPEVTQTPSHQVTQMGQEVILRCVPISNHLYFYWYRQILGQKVEFLVSFYNNEISEKSEIFDDQFSVERPDGSNFTLKIRSTKLEDSAMYFCASSDSSIEQFFGPGTRLTVL.

The chain uses TRBV5-4 and TRBJ1-1; TRBD1 aligns across 10 bases. V gave up 5 bases and J gave up 4 bases; unmatched junction bases: 8. Germline V gene sequence: CDR1 SGHNT, CDR2 YYREEE (reference sequence). The CDR3 is 15 amino acids. CDR3 coding DNA: TGTGCCAGCAGAGGACAGGGGGTTCTGGGCACTGAAGCTTTCTTT. This translates into CASRGQGVLGTEAFF. The variable domain in full, completed from reference TRBV5-4 and TRBJ1-1, reads ETGVTQSPTHLIKTRGQQVTLRCSSQSGHNTVSWYQQALGQGPQFIFQYYREEENGRGNFPPRFSGLQFPNYSSELNVNALELDDSALYLCASRGQGVLGTEAFFGQGTRLTVV.